One and the same sample provided the 32 T cell receptor beta chains below, sequenced in a study of blood T cell repertoires in COVID-19 (dated by TCRdb to the early 2020s). The library was built by means of the immunoSEQ multiplex PCR assay. The table comes from immuneACCESS by way of TCRdb, which keeps in-frame sequences with V and J called. Part of the clones is missing from these tables; in studies checked, under half for an unresolved V gene and the rest for unknown reasons. This sample gives 190,000 or so clones in total; approximately 86% of them show up just once. The ten largest clones capture roughly 4.9% of the sample. The sequencing input was PBMCs or T cells enriched from blood (not recorded which). The source of these receptors is a woman in her twenties or thirties who had been exposed to COVID-19.

J is TRBJ2-3 and V is TRBV5-1; a possible D gene is TRBD2 (6 bases). This CDR3 spans 14 amino acids. V lost 8 bases and J 6 bases, leaving 19 bases between the germline ends. Germline CDR1 reads SGHRS; CDR2 reads YFSETQ. The CDR3: CASNLDKGGDTQYF. CDR3 DNA: TGCGCCAGTAACCTGGACAAGGGAGGTGATACGCAGTATTTT.

The chain joins TRBV2 to TRBJ1-1; D may be TRBD1 (5 bases). V was clipped by 8 bases and J by 1 base, with 11 bases between them. The CDR3 covers 13 residues. Germline CDR1 is SNHLY and CDR2 is FYNNEI. The CDR3 DNA reads as TGTGCCAGCTCATTCGGACAGAACACTGAAGCTTTCTTT. It encodes CASSFGQNTEAFF.

V is TRBV2 and J is TRBJ2-3; a weak D match, TRBD2 (5 bases). CDR3 size: 14 residues. Trimming took off 8 bases at V and 0 bases at J, with 12 bases between the two ends. Germline CDR1 is SNHLY and CDR2 is FYNNEI. The CDR3 bases are TGTGCCAGCCTAGCAAGACTTAGCACAGATACGCAGTATTTT. Protein product: CASLARLSTDTQYF.

The rearrangement links TRBV2 to TRBJ1-6, with 7 bases that match TRBD1. Germline CDR1 and CDR2: SNHLY and FYNNEI. With 6 bases clipped from V and 9 bases from J, the junction kept 8 bases outside the gene matches. This CDR3 has 14 amino acids. CDR3 region: CASRDRAGSSPLHF. CDR3 nucleotides: TGTGCCAGCAGAGACAGGGCTGGGAGTTCACCCCTCCACTTT.

This clone was recorded only once. V gene TRBV5-1 combines with J gene TRBJ1-2; TRBD1 aligns across 7 bases. V shed 2 bases and J 5 bases; nucleotides not matched to a gene: 15. This CDR3 is 17 amino acids long. Per germline, CDR1 SGHRS and CDR2 YFSETQ. The DNA for the CDR3 is TGCGCCAGCAGCTTCTTTTATGGGACAGCAAATGGGTATGGCTACACCTTC. It encodes CASSFFYGTANGYGYTF.

This clone was recorded a few times. This chain uses TRBV19 with TRBJ1-5, with 9 positions matching TRBD1. The ends lost 3 bases at V and 5 bases at J; junction bases unmatched: 2. CDR1 is LNHDA and CDR2 is SQIVND in the germline V gene (reference sequence). CDR3 size: 14 residues. The CDR3 here is CASSMGQGHQPQHF. CDR3 bases: TGTGCCAGTAGTATGGGACAGGGCCATCAGCCCCAGCATTTT.

The sample holds a few counts of this clone. The chain couples TRBV14 to TRBJ2-7; D is uncertain. In germline, CDR1 is SGHDN, CDR2 FVKESK. The CDR3 length is 11 residues. Trimming pared 5 bases from V and 6 bases from J, leaving 8 bases between. Here the CDR3 DNA reads TGTGCCAGCAGCATAGAAAGCGAGCAGTACTTC. Translating it yields CASSIESEQYF.

The CDR3 nucleotides are TGTGCCAGTAGTATAGTGGACAGGGGAAATCAGCCCCAGCATTTT. Translation: CASSIVDRGNQPQHF. V and J are TRBV19 and TRBJ1-5, with TRBD1 matching over 9 bases. V lost 1 base to trimming and J lost 4 bases; unmatched junction nucleotides: 2. CDR1 and CDR2 from the germline V gene are LNHDA and SQIVND (reference sequence). CDR3 length equals 15 residues.

The V call is TRBV2, the J call TRBJ2-7, with a tentative D call TRBD1 (6 bases). The V end lost 4 bases, the J end lost 0 bases, and 16 bases lay between the germline ends. The CDR3 totals 16 residues. Germline V gene sequence: CDR1 SNHLY, CDR2 FYNNEI. CDR3: CASSGGNRAPSYEQYF. CDR3 bases: TGTGCCAGCAGTGGAGGGAACAGGGCGCCCTCCTACGAGCAGTACTTC.

The V call is TRBV18, the J call TRBJ2-7; possibly TRBD2 for D (5 bases). Trimming left V 2 bases short and J 3 bases short, with 17 bases between. The CDR3 contains 16 residues. CDR1 KGHSH and CDR2 LQKENI come from the germline V gene. DNA for the CDR3: TGTGCCAGCTCACCATTCCGGGATTCTGATTACTACGAGCAGTACTTC. Translating gives CASSPFRDSDYYEQYF. Looking up the rest from reference TRBV18 and TRBJ2-7 gives the full variable domain: NAGVMQNPRHLVRRRGQEARLRCSPMKGHSHVYWYRQLPEEGLKFMVYLQKENIIDESGMPKERFSAEFPKEGPSILRIQQVVRGDSAAYFCASSPFRDSDYYEQYFGPGTRLTVT.

This sequence joins TRBV19 and TRBJ1-1; TRBD1 is a possible D gene (5 bases). The CDR3 runs to 15 residues. Trimming pared 3 bases from V and 1 base from J, leaving 12 bases between. Germline lookup yields CDR1 LNHDA and CDR2 SQIVND (reference sequence). CDR3 coding DNA: TGTGCCAGTAGTATTTCCAGGGCTCGGAACACTGAAGCTTTCTTT. The encoded protein is CASSISRARNTEAFF.

This sequence joins TRBV3-1 (or the pseudogene TRBV3-2) and TRBJ2-7, with 10 nucleotides matching TRBD2. This CDR3 has 14 residues. V shed 0 bases, J shed 10 bases, and the junction held 6 bases outside the gene matches. Germline CDR1 reads LGHDT; CDR2 reads YNNKEL (reference sequence). The CDR3, as DNA: TGTGCCAGCAGCCAAGAAAGGCTAGCGGGGGTTCAGTACTTC. It encodes CASSQERLAGVQYF.

The V gene is TRBV7-9, the J gene TRBJ1-4, with a weak D call TRBD1 (6 bases). This CDR3 comprises 17 residues. Trimming pared 4 bases from V and 4 bases from J, leaving 19 bases between. Germline-derived CDR1 and CDR2 are SEHNR and FQNEAQ (reference sequence). The CDR3: CASSYSGGSGVNEKLFF. Written as DNA, the CDR3 is TGTGCCAGCAGCTACTCCGGAGGCTCAGGGGTTAATGAAAAACTGTTTTTT.

The chain combines TRBV5-1 with TRBJ1-6; a weak D match, TRBD1 (6 bases). The CDR3 spans 14 residues. Germline V lookup: CDR1 SGHRS, CDR2 YFSETQ. Trimming took off 4 bases at V and 7 bases at J, with 12 bases between the two ends. CDR3: CASSPGHQNSPLHF. The CDR3 DNA follows: TGCGCCAGCAGCCCGGGACACCAAAATTCACCCCTCCACTTT.

The chain links TRBV6-1 to TRBJ1-2; D perhaps matches TRBD1 (5 bases). Trimming took 3 bases from V and 8 from J, leaving 10 bases between them. Per germline, CDR1 MNHNS and CDR2 SASEGT. This CDR3 is built from 12 residues. The CDR3 loop is CASSDREWGYTF. In nucleotides, the CDR3 is TGTGCCAGCAGTGACAGGGAATGGGGCTACACCTTC.

This chain connects TRBV7-9 to TRBJ2-7; perhaps TRBD2 as D (6 bases). There are 14 residues in the CDR3. Germline V gene lookup returns CDR1 SEHNR and CDR2 FQNEAQ (reference sequence). V lost 3 bases to trimming and J lost 3 bases, with 12 bases between them. This CDR3 reads CASSLVTSSYEQYF. CDR3 nucleotide sequence: TGTGCCAGCAGCTTGGTCACTAGCAGCTACGAGCAGTACTTC.

The chain employs TRBV2 and TRBJ2-2; tentatively, D is TRBD1 (6 bases). The V end was cut by 6 bases, the J end by 5 bases, with 10 bases between. The CDR3 length is 13 residues. The germline CDR1 and CDR2 sequences are SNHLY and FYNNEI. CDR3: CASRPQGTGELFF. The CDR3 nucleotides read TGTGCCAGCAGGCCTCAGGGGACCGGGGAGCTGTTTTTT.

In DNA form, the CDR3 reads TGTGCCAGCAGCCGCGGGACAGGGGGCGGAAGTCGGAACTATGGCTACACCTTC. Amino acid sequence: CASSRGTGGGSRNYGYTF. The V gene is TRBV3-1 (or the pseudogene TRBV3-2), the J gene TRBJ1-2, with TRBD1 identical over 12 bases. Germline V gives CDR1 LGHDT, CDR2 YNNKEL (reference sequence). J gave up 2 bases and V 4 bases, and 11 bases lay outside the gene matches. The CDR3 covers 18 residues.

The V and J genes are TRBV30 and TRBJ1-3, with D possibly matching TRBD1 (5 bases). This CDR3 comprises 14 residues. The germline V gene has CDR1 GTSNPN and CDR2 SVGIG (reference sequence). V lost 4 bases and J 7 bases, leaving 17 bases between the germline ends. Written as DNA, the CDR3 is TGTGCCTGGACTCGTCCACAGGCCCGGAACACCATATATTTT. Protein: CAWTRPQARNTIYF.

The rearrangement links TRBV14 to TRBJ2-3; 9 nucleotides align to TRBD1. The germline gives CDR1 SGHDN, CDR2 FVKESK. The CDR3 loop spans 15 amino acids. Germline trimming cut 4 bases from V and 4 bases from J; bases unmatched to any gene: 6. The CDR3 loop is CASSLQGTGSDTQYF. The CDR3 bases are TGTGCCAGCAGCCTCCAGGGGACAGGGTCAGATACGCAGTATTTT.

This sequence joins TRBV5-1 and TRBJ1-1, with TRBD1 identical over 11 bases. V was pared by 4 bases and J by 7 bases, with 9 bases of the junction left unmatched. This CDR3 is built from 15 residues. The germline CDR1 and CDR2 sequences are SGHRS and YFSETQ. The CDR3 bases are TGCGCCAGCAGCGACCCAAGGACAGGGGGCAATGAAGCTTTCTTT. Translation: CASSDPRTGGNEAFF.

CDR3 in amino acids: CASSQVSGIGDETQYF. For the CDR3, the DNA is TGTGCCAGCAGCCAAGTCTCAGGGATAGGCGACGAGACCCAGTACTTC. The chain uses TRBV3-1 (or the pseudogene TRBV3-2) and TRBJ2-5; D possibly corresponds to TRBD1 (5 bases). The V end was cut by 1 base, the J end by 5 bases, with 17 bases between. Germline values: CDR1 LGHDT, CDR2 YNNKEL (reference sequence). The CDR3 runs to 16 residues.

This clone occurred once. The chain links TRBV6-5 to TRBJ1-3, with TRBD1 matching 7 bases. Losses at the gene ends were 6 bases for V and 7 bases for J; bases not matched to a gene: 6. Germline V gene lookup returns CDR1 MNHEY and CDR2 SVGAGI. The length of the CDR3 is 13 residues. The DNA of the CDR3 is TGTGCCAGCAGGGAGACAGGGCAGAACACCATATATTTT. Protein product: CASRETGQNTIYF.

A single count supports this clone. The V gene is TRBV13, the J gene TRBJ1-5, with 12 bases matching TRBD1. Trimming took 3 bases from V and 6 from J; bases not matched to a gene: 3. Germline loops: CDR1 PRHDT, CDR2 FYEKMQ (reference sequence). This CDR3 is 15 amino acids long. The CDR3 bases are TGTGCCAGCAGCTTCGGGACAGGGGGCTTTCAGCCCCAGCATTTT. It translates to CASSFGTGGFQPQHF.

This chain links TRBV3-1 (or the pseudogene TRBV3-2) with TRBJ1-4; 8 bases map to TRBD1. Germline CDR1 and CDR2: LGHDT and YNNKEL (reference sequence). V lost 5 bases, J lost 8 bases, and 7 bases stayed unmatched. The CDR3 is made up of 14 amino acids. CDR3: CASSSTGEGEKLFF. The DNA for the CDR3 is TGTGCCAGCAGCTCGACAGGGGAGGGGGAAAAACTGTTTTTT.

This sequence joins TRBV5-1 and TRBJ1-3, with a possible D match to TRBD1 (6 bases). This CDR3 is built from 14 residues. Germline V lookup: CDR1 SGHRS, CDR2 YFSETQ. V was clipped by 0 bases and J by 8 bases, with 12 bases between them. The CDR3 here is CASSLEAGADTIYF. CDR3 DNA sequence: TGCGCCAGCAGCTTGGAGGCAGGGGCGGACACCATATATTTT.

The V and J genes are TRBV5-1 and TRBJ2-1; the match to TRBD1 covers 9 bases. V dropped 4 bases and J dropped 7; count of bases not matched to a gene: 12. Germline CDR1 is SGHRS and CDR2 is YFSETQ. The CDR3 has 16 residues. CDR3 protein: CASSTGPGQGRNEQFF. The CDR3 nucleotides are TGCGCCAGCAGCACGGGACCGGGACAGGGTCGAAATGAGCAGTTCTTC.

On this clone itself: The same CDR3 is also encoded by other DNA sequences in this sample. This rearrangement joins TRBV10-3 to TRBJ2-7, with D perhaps matching TRBD1 (6 bases). This CDR3 has 13 amino acids. V was clipped by 3 bases and J by 1 base, with 7 bases between them. The germline gives CDR1 ENHRY, CDR2 SYGVKD. CDR3 residues: CAISEGGSYEQYF. The CDR3, as DNA: TGTGCCATCAGTGAAGGGGGTTCCTACGAGCAGTACTTC.

V and J are TRBV2 and TRBJ2-3, with D perhaps TRBD2 (7 bases). Germline V gene sequence: CDR1 SNHLY, CDR2 FYNNEI. Trimming took off 3 bases at V and 5 bases at J, with 15 bases between the two ends. CDR3 length: 15 amino acids. CDR3 residues: CASSEEGGPVDTQYF. CDR3 coding DNA: TGTGCCAGCAGTGAGGAGGGGGGGCCAGTAGATACGCAGTATTTT.

The chain has TRBV11-2 and TRBJ2-7, with 10 bases matching TRBD2. The CDR3 has 15 residues. In germline, CDR1 is SGHAT, CDR2 FQNNGV. V lost 5 bases and J lost 3; bases outside the gene matches: 7. The CDR3 sequence is CASSALAGEVYEQYF. Here the CDR3 DNA reads TGTGCCAGCAGCGCGCTAGCGGGGGAGGTCTACGAGCAGTACTTC.

The chain couples TRBV28 to TRBJ1-2; D remains ambiguous. CDR1 and CDR2 from the germline V gene are MDHEN and SYDVKM. The CDR3 is 14 amino acids. Trimming removed 1 base at V and 3 bases at J, with 9 bases between. The CDR3 region has the DNA TGTGCCAGCAGTTTATTCGCAGAAGACTATGGCTACACCTTC. Translating gives CASSLFAEDYGYTF.

The V gene is TRBV11-3, the J gene TRBJ2-3, with TRBD2 identical over 12 bases. From germline, CDR1 is SGHNT and CDR2 YENEEA. The ends lost 7 bases at V and 5 bases at J; junction bases unmatched: 16. CDR3 length: 18 amino acids. DNA of the CDR3: TGTGCCAGCAACTCCCGCGGCCCTAGCGGGGGGGCCCTAGATACGCAGTATTTT. This gives the protein CASNSRGPSGGALDTQYF.